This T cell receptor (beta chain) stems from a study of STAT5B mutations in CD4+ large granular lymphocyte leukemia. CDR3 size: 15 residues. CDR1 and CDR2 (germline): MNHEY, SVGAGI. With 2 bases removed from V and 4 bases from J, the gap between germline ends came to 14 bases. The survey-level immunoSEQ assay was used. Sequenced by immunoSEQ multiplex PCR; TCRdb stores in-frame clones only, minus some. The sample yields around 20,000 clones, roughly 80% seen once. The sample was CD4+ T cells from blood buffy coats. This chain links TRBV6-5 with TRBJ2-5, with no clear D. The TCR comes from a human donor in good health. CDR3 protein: CASSYPPSSGETQYF. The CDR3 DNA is TGTGCCAGCAGTTACCCACCCAGTTCGGGAGAGACCCAGTACTTC.